The 5 T cell receptor beta chains below all came from one sample that was sequenced in a study of regulatory T cells in long-lasting Graves disease. Sequencing libraries for TCR beta were prepared with iRepertoire HTBI primers and Arm-PCR of CDR3 regions. TCRdb reanalysed the multiplex PCR reads using MiXCR and keeps one entry per CDR3 protein. The data contain 350,000 to 400,000 distinct CDR3 sequences, roughly 16% of them singletons. Time point meaning: newly diagnosed GD, antithyroid drugs for less than 3 months. After RNA was extracted from PBMCs, the TCR library was made from it. The sample was also linked to a second study, of T cells in Graves' hyperthyroidism and ophthalmopathy.

Sequencing used peripheral blood mononuclear cells (PBMCs), obtained at new diagnosis, from a patient treated with antithyroid drugs. The receptor set was obtained from a woman aged 18 to 35 with Graves disease.

This clonotype occurred a few times. The genes are TRBV27 and TRBJ1-5, with D unclear. Germline V lookup: CDR1 MNHEY, CDR2 SMNVEV (reference sequence). The CDR3 runs to 13 residues. The germline V and J ends were trimmed by 4 bases and 5 bases, with 9 bases remaining between them. The CDR3 here is CASSYSRYQPQHF. CDR3 sequence (DNA): TGTGCCAGCAGTTATAGCAGGTATCAGCCCCAGCATTTT.

This clonotype occurred many times. This chain links TRBV7-3 with TRBJ1-6, with TRBD1 identical over 8 bases. V gave up 1 base and J gave up 9 bases; unmatched junction bases: 2. From germline, CDR1 is SGHTA and CDR2 FQGTGA. There are 14 residues in the CDR3. CDR3 loop: CASSLKGTGSPLHF. Here the CDR3 DNA reads TGTGCCAGCAGCTTAAAGGGGACAGGTTCACCCCTCCACTTT.

This clonotype was counted at least ten times. The rearrangement uses TRBV5-5 and TRBJ1-1; D call uncertain. There are 13 residues in the CDR3. CDR1 and CDR2 from the germline V gene are SGHKS and YYEKEE (reference sequence). V shed 9 bases and J shed 0 bases, with 12 bases lying between them. The CDR3 here is CAIGEQMNTEAFF. The CDR3 nucleotides are TGTGCCATCGGAGAGCAGATGAACACTGAAGCTTTCTTT.

The chain carries TRBV7-3 and TRBJ2-7; the D gene is possibly TRBD2 (6 bases). The CDR3 spans 16 residues. In germline, CDR1 is SGHTA, CDR2 FQGTGA. V lost 5 bases, J lost 5 bases, and 22 bases lay in between. The CDR3 here is CASSPSGTAWVDEQYF. CDR3 coding DNA: TGTGCCAGCAGCCCATCCGGGACTGCATGGGTTGACGAGCAGTACTTC.

This clonotype has ten or more counts. The chain recombines TRBV28 with TRBJ1-1; 7 nucleotides agree with TRBD1. This CDR3 comprises 15 residues. The germline gives CDR1 MDHEN, CDR2 SYDVKM. J was trimmed by 1 base and V by 3 bases; bases with no gene match: 5. CDR3 loop: CASSFGDSGNTEAFF. CDR3 in DNA: TGTGCCAGCAGTTTTGGGGACAGCGGGAACACTGAAGCTTTCTTT.